This T cell receptor (beta chain) is from a study of blood T cell repertoires in COVID-19. Study-level background: Whether acute or convalescent, the COVID-19 samples came from the United States, Italy and Spain.

Libraries were prepared by immunoSEQ multiplex PCR; TCRdb keeps only in-frame clonotypes and omits some of them. The table lists 150,000 to 200,000 clones, around 87% of them singletons. The CDR3 extends over 17 amino acids. V was clipped by 7 bases and J by 0 bases; unmatched bases: 12. The germline CDR1 and CDR2 sequences are LNHNV and YYDKDF (reference sequence). This clonotype was obtained from a woman between 65 and 79 years old with COVID-19, enrolled during active disease. This chain links TRBV15 with TRBJ2-4, with 7 bases lining up with TRBD1. Input material: peripheral blood. Here the CDR3 DNA reads TGTGCCACCACCCAGAGTCGACAGGGAGTAGCCAAAAACATTCAGTACTTC. It yields the protein CATTQSRQGVAKNIQYF.